Shown below are 9 T cell receptor beta chains from a single sample sequenced in a study of beta chain features in type 1 diabetes. Broader study findings: Within each of all four CD4+ subsets, Type 1 diabetes patients had TCRB CDR3s that were moderately but significantly shorter.

For these receptors, no antigen is known. Reverse transcribing all isolated RNA meant expressed TCRB transcripts were sequenced. Method: immunoSEQ multiplex PCR; TCRdb's copy keeps in-frame clones and lacks some. The sample has almost 350,000 clones, approximately 9.7% seen once. The specimen sequenced was central memory CD4+ T cells from blood. These receptor sequences come from a man under 40 with type 1 diabetes.

This clone has more than one count but fewer than ten. The rearrangement links TRBV10-3 to TRBJ2-5; 9 bases are a match to TRBD2. CDR1 is ENHRY, CDR2 SYGVKD, per germline. V dropped 3 bases and J dropped 5; count of bases not matched to a gene: 4. This CDR3 is built from 14 residues. In DNA form, the CDR3 reads TGTGCCATCAGTGATGGGACTAGCCGGGAGACCCAGTACTTC. It specifies CAISDGTSRETQYF.

The V call is TRBV14, the J call TRBJ2-4; D not resolved. Germline V CDR1 and CDR2: SGHDN, FVKESK. Trimming left V 5 bases short and J 5 bases short, with 16 bases between. This CDR3 spans 15 amino acids. The CDR3 region is CASSSLLGSQNIQYF. The CDR3 coding sequence is TGTGCCAGCAGCTCCCTTTTAGGGTCACAAAACATTCAGTACTTC.

This rearrangement joins TRBV11-2 to TRBJ2-7, with a tentative D call TRBD1 (5 bases). The V and J ends lost 4 bases and 6 bases respectively, with 16 bases between them. There are 14 residues in the CDR3. CDR1 is SGHAT and CDR2 is FQNNGV in the germline V gene. CDR3 nucleotide sequence: TGTGCCAGCAGCTACTCGTCAGGGTCCGTCGAGCAGTACTTC. Translated: CASSYSSGSVEQYF.

The table lists this clone with many counts. The chain carries TRBV11-2 and TRBJ2-3; D is undetermined. Looked up from germline, CDR1 is SGHAT and CDR2 is FQNNGV. The CDR3 contains 13 residues. Trimming shortened V by 1 base and J by 5 bases, and 7 bases separated the two germline ends. CDR3 DNA: TGTGCCAGCAGCTTAGGGTTTGGAGATACGCAGTATTTT. This sequence encodes CASSLGFGDTQYF.

In this sample, this clone turned up a few times. J is TRBJ1-1 and V is TRBV30; D not certain. The CDR3 spans 10 residues. Per the germline V gene, CDR1 is GTSNPN and CDR2 is SVGIG (reference sequence). Between the trimmed V and J ends, which lost 4 bases and 10 bases, there was a span of 10 bases. CDR3 sequence: CAWKDVGAFF. The CDR3, as DNA: TGTGCCTGGAAAGATGTTGGAGCTTTCTTT.

This clone was observed a handful of times. The DNA of the CDR3 is TGTGCCAGCAGCTCAGGAATAATAGCCAAAAACATTCAGTACTTC. It codes for CASSSGIIAKNIQYF. V and J are TRBV28 and TRBJ2-4, with D hard to call. V lost 6 bases to trimming and J lost 0 bases, with 12 bases between them. CDR1 is MDHEN, CDR2 SYDVKM, per germline. The length of the CDR3 is 15 residues.

Only a few counts were recorded for this clone. The CDR3 DNA reads TGTGCCAGCAGTTACACAGCAGGGGGAGGTAGGAACGAGCAGTACTTC. The encoded protein is CASSYTAGGGRNEQYF. The genes are TRBV6-5 and TRBJ2-5, with TRBD1 as a possible D gene (7 bases). The J call is in doubt because the DNA end fits TRBJ2-7 better. CDR1 MNHEY and CDR2 SVGAGI come from the germline V gene. This CDR3 contains 16 residues.

In this sample, this clone turned up a few times. Additional DNA sequences in this sample encode the identical CDR3. The chain combines TRBV7-9 with TRBJ1-1, with unresolved D. Trimming pared 1 base from V and 5 bases from J, leaving 8 bases between. CDR3 size: 13 residues. Germline values: CDR1 SEHNR, CDR2 FQNEAQ (reference sequence). The CDR3 loop is CASSLESGTEAFF. CDR3 nucleotides: TGTGCCAGCAGCTTAGAATCAGGTACTGAAGCTTTCTTT.

This clone was counted between two and nine times. Other nucleotide sequences in the sample specify the same CDR3. The chain is built from TRBV7-2 and TRBJ2-5; 7 bases align to TRBD2. Germline V CDR1 and CDR2: SGHTA, FQGNSA. This CDR3 is built from 15 residues. Trimming at V came to 5 bases and at J to 5 bases, leaving 11 bases not matched to a gene. The CDR3 spells CASSPRAGEGETQYF. CDR3 bases: TGTGCCAGCAGCCCCCGGGCGGGGGAAGGGGAGACCCAGTACTTC.